This TCR beta chain is from a study of T cells in localized non-small cell lung cancer. Trimming removed 1 base at V and 4 bases at J, with 10 bases between. The CDR3 covers 14 residues. Germline V lookup: CDR1 LNHDA, CDR2 SQIVND (reference sequence). Study-wide points: For the top 100 tumor clones, a median roughly 56 also appeared in adjacent lung. Longer overall survival accompanied higher blood T cell density. Heterogeneity cannot be ruled out, as sequencing used one tumor region only. Uninvolved adjacent lung had more T cell clonality than any other tissue, topping tumor.

Of note for this clone: Its target is unknown.

Method: immunoSEQ multiplex PCR; TCRdb's copy keeps in-frame clones and lacks some. The data contain more than 15,000 clones, about nine tenths of them seen just once; the ten biggest clones take up roughly 8.1%. The sample here was peripheral blood, taken before any cancer treatment. This receptor was obtained from a man aged 40-75 years with stage I lung adenocarcinoma. J is TRBJ1-2 and V is TRBV19; D call uncertain. The CDR3 is CASSIGRLVYGYTF. The DNA for the CDR3 is TGTGCCAGTAGTATAGGTCGGCTAGTCTATGGCTACACCTTC.